This TCR beta chain was sequenced in a study of blood T cell repertoires in COVID-19. Study context: The United States, Italy and Spain supplied acute and convalescent COVID-19 samples.

Authors' data handling: Reference gene primer amplification gave nucleated cell count estimates. Data came from immunoSEQ multiplex PCR; TCRdb stores just in-frame clones and leaves some out. V and J calls plus clone size are reproduced from that table; the DNA served to infer D and trimming. This table has fewer than 250,000 clones, about 88% appearing once. CDR1 is MDHEN, CDR2 SYDVKM, per germline. Trimming shortened V by 6 bases and J by 5 bases, and 17 bases separated the two germline ends. The CDR3 contains 14 residues. This clone was detected only once. The sequencing sample was made of peripheral blood. This TCR came from a woman aged 40 to 50 who had recovered from COVID-19. The chain joins TRBV28 to TRBJ2-7; the D gene is possibly TRBD1 (6 bases). The CDR3 is CASRGEGRGDEQYF. The CDR3 DNA follows: TGTGCCAGCAGGGGAGAGGGCAGGGGCGACGAGCAGTACTTC.